The 27 T cell receptor beta chains presented below share a single source sample, sequenced in a study of OX40 agonist ivuxolimab in advanced cancers. Measured with immunoSEQ multiplex PCR; TCRdb has only the in-frame clones, and not every one. The repertoire consists of around 68,000 clones, with 75% to 90% occurring once and the leading ten covering around 2.7%. Sequencing was performed on CD4+ or CD8+ T cells sorted from blood, taken in a trial of the OX40 agonist ivuxolimab. These receptors were taken from an adult with an advanced solid tumor such as melanoma, head and neck, liver or kidney cancer.

The chain has TRBV27 and TRBJ1-6, with TRBD1 matching 12 bases. J gave up 8 bases and V 8 bases, and 4 bases lay outside the gene matches. This CDR3 has 14 residues. CDR1 is MNHEY, CDR2 SMNVEV, per germline (reference sequence). The CDR3, as DNA: TGTGCCAGCTCGGGACAGGGGGCTTATTCACCCCTCCACTTT. Residues: CASSGQGAYSPLHF.

The chain links TRBV5-1 to TRBJ1-2; D is unresolved. CDR1 and CDR2 (germline): SGHRS, YFSETQ. The V and J ends lost 3 bases and 0 bases respectively, with 9 bases between them. This CDR3 has 14 residues. The CDR3 here is CASSSDLANYGYTF. The CDR3 DNA reads as TGCGCCAGCAGCTCCGATCTGGCTAACTATGGCTACACCTTC.

The rearrangement joins TRBV11-3 to TRBJ2-3, with D possibly TRBD2 on 5 matching bases. V was shortened by 1 base and J by 1 base, with 6 bases between the two germline ends. Per the germline V gene, CDR1 is SGHNT and CDR2 is YENEEA. The CDR3 totals 14 residues. CDR3 coding DNA: TGTGCCAGCAGCTTAGTTAGCGGCACAGATACGCAGTATTTT. It specifies CASSLVSGTDTQYF.

This clone was observed a handful of times. The rearrangement uses TRBV28 and TRBJ2-2; TRBD2 agrees at 10 bases. Trimming cost V 6 bases and J 0 bases; bases outside gene matches: 16. The CDR3 sequence is 20 residues long. The V gene's germline CDR1 is MDHEN and CDR2 SYDVKM. CDR3 nucleotides: TGTGCCAGCAGCGCCCGGCCTAGCGGGAGTCACCCCGCGAACACCGGGGAGCTGTTTTTT. As protein: CASSARPSGSHPANTGELFF.

The rearrangement links TRBV6-5 to TRBJ1-1; no reliable D call. The V and J ends lost 5 bases and 1 base respectively, with 14 bases between them. The CDR3 has 15 amino acids. From germline, CDR1 is MNHEY and CDR2 SVGAGI. The CDR3 spells CASSLHGSENTEAFF. The CDR3 nucleotides are TGTGCCAGCAGTCTCCATGGCTCAGAGAACACTGAAGCTTTCTTT.

The V gene is TRBV28, the J gene TRBJ2-7; 15 bases align to TRBD2. The CDR3 is made up of 15 amino acids. Germline V lookup: CDR1 MDHEN, CDR2 SYDVKM. The V gene end was trimmed by 5 bases and the J gene end by 9 bases; junction bases not matched to a gene: 8. This chain's CDR3 is CASSTPGLAGGGQYF. CDR3 nucleotide sequence: TGTGCCAGCAGTACCCCGGGACTAGCGGGGGGAGGGCAGTACTTC. Full variable domain (outside the CDR3, taken from reference TRBV28 and TRBJ2-7): DVKVTQSSRYLVKRTGEKVFLECVQDMDHENMFWYRQDPGLGLRLIYFSYDVKMKEKGDIPEGYSVSREKKERFSLILESASTNQTSMYLCASSTPGLAGGGQYFGPGTRLTVT.

The chain couples TRBV4-3 to TRBJ2-2; perhaps D is TRBD1 or TRBD2 (5 bases each). Trimming stripped 2 bases from V and 1 base from J, with 11 bases between. The CDR3 is 16 amino acids. The V gene's germline CDR1 is LGHNA and CDR2 YSLEER. CDR3 in amino acids: CASSQTGRGNTGELFF. CDR3 coding DNA: TGCGCCAGCAGCCAAACGGGACGGGGGAACACCGGGGAGCTGTTTTTT.

The chain has TRBV28 and TRBJ1-1; D is undetermined. This CDR3 has 14 amino acids. The germline V gene has CDR1 MDHEN and CDR2 SYDVKM. The V and J ends lost 1 base and 2 bases respectively, with 8 bases between them. The CDR3 loop is CASSLFQLNTEAFF. CDR3 in DNA: TGTGCCAGCAGTTTATTCCAGCTTAACACTGAAGCTTTCTTT.

The gene calls are TRBV28 and TRBJ2-7, with 8 bases matching TRBD1. The CDR3 has 13 amino acids. Trimming cost V 5 bases and J 5 bases; bases outside gene matches: 5. Germline V gives CDR1 MDHEN, CDR2 SYDVKM. The CDR3 region has the DNA TGTGCCAGCAGTGGACAGGGTAGGGACGAGCAGTACTTC. Amino acids: CASSGQGRDEQYF.

This chain uses TRBV9 with TRBJ1-3; 7 nucleotides align to TRBD1. CDR3 length: 16 residues. V trimming: 0 bases; J trimming: 0 bases; junction bases outside the gene matches: 3. The V gene's germline CDR1 is SGDLS and CDR2 YYNGEE. The CDR3 spells CASSVGGDSSGNTIYF. CDR3 DNA sequence: TGTGCCAGCAGCGTAGGAGGGGACAGCTCTGGAAACACCATATATTTT.

This clone was observed a single time. The chain links TRBV4-3 to TRBJ1-1; weak D call: TRBD1 (5 bases). Germline-derived CDR1 and CDR2 are LGHNA and YSLEER. V dropped 0 bases and J dropped 4 bases, with 12 bases sitting between them. This CDR3 has 15 amino acids. This CDR3 reads CASSQEKGRGTEAFF. In DNA, the CDR3 is TGCGCCAGCAGCCAAGAGAAGGGGCGCGGCACTGAAGCTTTCTTT.

V is TRBV28 and J is TRBJ2-5; D is perhaps TRBD1 or TRBD2 (6 bases each). V lost 6 bases, J lost 5 bases, and 16 bases lay in between. CDR1 and CDR2 from the germline V gene are MDHEN and SYDVKM. The CDR3 contains 14 residues. DNA of the CDR3: TGTGCCAGCAGGGGGGCGGGGCTCGATGAGACCCAGTACTTC. It codes for CASRGAGLDETQYF.

This chain links TRBV5-1 with TRBJ2-1, with a weak D call TRBD1 (5 bases). The germline V and J ends were trimmed by 6 bases and 2 bases, with 15 bases remaining between them. This CDR3 comprises 15 residues. Germline CDR1 SGHRS, CDR2 YFSETQ. This chain's CDR3 is CASNPPGRTYNEQFF. The CDR3 DNA reads as TGCGCCAGCAACCCCCCAGGGCGAACCTACAATGAGCAGTTCTTC. Full variable domain (outside the CDR3, taken from reference TRBV5-1 and TRBJ2-1): KAGVTQTPRYLIKTRGQQVTLSCSPISGHRSVSWYQQTPGQGLQFLFEYFSETQRNKGNFPGRFSGRQFSNSRSEMNVSTLELGDSALYLCASNPPGRTYNEQFFGPGTRLTVL.

This clone was seen a handful of times. The rearrangement links TRBV5-5 to TRBJ2-7, with no clear D. Germline assignment: CDR1 SGHKS and CDR2 YYEKEE (reference sequence). The CDR3 runs 15 residues. V lost 0 bases, J lost 2 bases, and 12 bases lay in between. CDR3 protein: CASSLVSGKTYEQYF. The CDR3 region has the DNA TGTGCCAGCAGCTTGGTGTCAGGTAAAACCTACGAGCAGTACTTC.

The gene calls are TRBV2 and TRBJ2-3; a weak D match, TRBD2 (6 bases). Germline V gene data show CDR1 as SNHLY and CDR2 as FYNNEI. The CDR3 covers 21 residues. V shed 3 bases and J shed 1 base, with 29 bases lying between them. The CDR3 coding sequence is TGTGCCAGCAGTGATGGCGAATGGGCGTTGCGGGGCCCCATGGGCACAGATACGCAGTATTTT. Protein product: CASSDGEWALRGPMGTDTQYF.

The CDR3 is CAISESFGGSGGDQYF. CDR3 nucleotide sequence: TGTGCCATCAGTGAGTCTTTCGGCGGGTCGGGGGGTGACCAGTACTTC. This chain links TRBV10-3 with TRBJ2-5, with 7 bases lining up with TRBD2. CDR1 and CDR2 from the germline V gene are ENHRY and SYGVKD. With 0 bases clipped from V and 10 bases from J, the junction kept 14 bases outside the gene matches. This CDR3 has 16 amino acids.

The chain links TRBV18 to TRBJ2-7, with D possibly TRBD1 on 5 matching bases. Germline loops: CDR1 KGHSH, CDR2 LQKENI. CDR3 size: 13 residues. Trimming took off 8 bases at V and 6 bases at J, with 17 bases between the two ends. CDR3 sequence: CASRGPGSLEQYF. The CDR3 region has the DNA TGTGCCAGCCGCGGTCCAGGGTCTCTCGAGCAGTACTTC. The full variable domain, completed using reference TRBV18 and TRBJ2-7, is NAGVMQNPRHLVRRRGQEARLRCSPMKGHSHVYWYRQLPEEGLKFMVYLQKENIIDESGMPKERFSAEFPKEGPSILRIQQVVRGDSAAYFCASRGPGSLEQYFGPGTRLTVT.

V is TRBV7-9 and J is TRBJ1-1, with TRBD1 as a possible D gene (6 bases). The CDR3 is made up of 11 amino acids. CDR1 is SEHNR and CDR2 is FQNEAQ in the germline V gene (reference sequence). The V and J ends lost 8 bases and 4 bases respectively, with 8 bases between them. The DNA of the CDR3 is TGTGCCAGCGCGGGGGCCACTGAAGCTTTCTTT. It is translated as CASAGATEAFF.

The chain couples TRBV29-1 to TRBJ1-1; D may be TRBD1 (6 bases). Germline V gene data show CDR1 as SQVTM and CDR2 as ANQGSEA. There are 10 residues in the CDR3. V dropped 2 bases and J dropped 8 bases, with 6 bases sitting between them. The CDR3: CSVETGEAFF. In nucleotides, the CDR3 is TGCAGCGTTGAAACAGGGGAAGCTTTCTTT. Full variable domain (rest looked up from reference TRBV29-1 and TRBJ1-1): SAVISQKPSRDICQRGTSLTIQCQVDSQVTMMFWYRQQPGQSLTLIATANQGSEATYESGFVIDKFPISRPNLTFSTLTVSNMSPEDSSIYLCSVETGEAFFGQGTRLTVV.

This clone was found once. The CDR3 DNA reads TGTGCCAGCAGTTTATTCGGGGCGGAGCCCCAGCATTTT. It is translated as CASSLFGAEPQHF. The rearrangement joins TRBV27 to TRBJ1-5; maybe TRBD1 (5 bases). Trimming shortened V by 1 base and J by 8 bases, and 9 bases separated the two germline ends. Germline-derived CDR1 and CDR2 are MNHEY and SMNVEV (reference sequence). There are 13 residues in the CDR3.

In this sample, this clone turned up once. The J gene is TRBJ1-1, the V gene TRBV10-1, with no clear D. The CDR3 is 13 residues long. The germline V gene encodes CDR1 WNHNN and CDR2 SYGVQD (reference sequence). Deletions cut 8 bases from V and 1 base from J, with 11 bases between. The CDR3 here is CASPRSENTEAFF. CDR3 nucleotide sequence: TGCGCCAGCCCCAGGAGTGAGAACACTGAAGCTTTCTTT.

V is TRBV19 and J is TRBJ2-7, with D possibly matching TRBD1 (6 bases). V lost 4 bases and J lost 5, with 15 bases in between. The CDR3 length is 14 residues. In germline, CDR1 is LNHDA, CDR2 SQIVND (reference sequence). The CDR3: CASSTQDSTHEQYF. The CDR3 nucleotides read TGTGCCAGTAGTACCCAGGACAGTACTCACGAGCAGTACTTC.

This chain uses TRBV5-4 with TRBJ2-3; 10 nucleotides match TRBD2. The V gene's germline CDR1 is SGHNT and CDR2 YYREEE (reference sequence). Germline trimming cut 4 bases from V and 1 base from J; bases unmatched to any gene: 3. The CDR3 spans 15 residues. The CDR3: CASSPSGGGTDTQYF. The CDR3 DNA sequence: TGTGCCAGCAGCCCTAGCGGGGGAGGCACAGATACGCAGTATTTT.

The chain combines TRBV2 with TRBJ2-5, with 12 bases aligning to TRBD1. The CDR3 extends over 14 amino acids. Trimming at V came to 8 bases and at J to 5 bases, leaving 6 bases not matched to a gene. Germline V lookup: CDR1 SNHLY, CDR2 FYNNEI. The CDR3 region is CASGGTGGAETQYF. CDR3 nucleotides: TGTGCCAGCGGGGGGACAGGGGGCGCCGAGACCCAGTACTTC.

V gene TRBV9 combines with J gene TRBJ1-4, with D unclear. This CDR3 region has 15 residues. From germline, CDR1 is SGDLS and CDR2 YYNGEE. Trimming shortened V by 4 bases and J by 0 bases, and 10 bases separated the two germline ends. The DNA for the CDR3 is TGTGCCAGCAGCCCTCGGGTTGCAACTAATGAAAAACTGTTTTTT. It specifies CASSPRVATNEKLFF.

This clone has just one count. The chain is built from TRBV10-2 and TRBJ1-5; D unresolved. The CDR3 contains 15 residues. The V and J ends lost 8 bases and 0 bases respectively, with 14 bases between them. Germline V CDR1 and CDR2: WSHSY, SAAADI. The CDR3, as DNA: TGCGCCAGCGCCAAGACGGGAGATAGCAATCAGCCCCAGCATTTT. It is translated as CASAKTGDSNQPQHF.

The gene calls are TRBV2 and TRBJ1-6, with 8 bases aligning to TRBD1. Germline CDR1 SNHLY, CDR2 FYNNEI. V was clipped by 8 bases and J by 6 bases; unmatched bases: 3. The CDR3 contains 13 residues. The CDR3 nucleotides read TGTGCCAGCTCCGGACAGGGTAATTCACCCCTCCACTTT. It yields the protein CASSGQGNSPLHF.